Described below is a single T cell receptor (beta chain) sequence and its context. This entry comes from a study of a mutant IDH1 vaccine in newly diagnosed glioma. Time point noted: baseline, week 1 (first vaccination visit). Indicated treatment: pre-vaccination baseline after standard-of-care therapy. This CDR3 is built from 16 residues. The V and J ends lost 6 bases and 3 bases respectively, with 16 bases between them. The germline V gene has CDR1 SGHKS and CDR2 YYEKEE (reference sequence). Assay used: immunoSEQ multiplex PCR; TCRdb lists only in-frame clones, some missing. The profile shows 30,000 or so clones, over 70% of them singletons.

The chain couples TRBV5-5 to TRBJ1-6, with no clear D. The TCR comes from a man aged 30-40 years with glioma. This specimen was PBMCs, taken from a glioma patient treated with radiotherapy, temozolomide or both. The CDR3 here is CASTLTTTVYNSPLHF. In DNA form, the CDR3 reads TGTGCCAGCACCCTCACGACCACCGTCTATAATTCACCCCTCCACTTT.